This T cell receptor beta chain was sequenced for a study of blood T cell repertoires in COVID-19. Germline V lookup: CDR1 SGHVS, CDR2 FQNEAQ. Unmatched junction bases numbered 7, after V lost 5 bases and J lost 2 bases. The CDR3 spans 15 residues. Sequencing was performed with immunoSEQ multiplex PCR; in TCRdb, only in-frame clones are kept and a portion is missing. The sample consists of some 170,000 clones, approximately 80% of them appearing once. The chain has TRBV7-8 and TRBJ2-7, with 9 bases fitting TRBD1. Sequenced material: PBMCs or T cells enriched from blood (not recorded which). This clonotype originated in a woman between 50 and 59 years old who had recovered from COVID-19. The CDR3 nucleotides read TGTGCCAGCAGCCTGCGACAGGGGGGGCCCTACGAGCAGTACTTC. Protein product: CASSLRQGGPYEQYF.